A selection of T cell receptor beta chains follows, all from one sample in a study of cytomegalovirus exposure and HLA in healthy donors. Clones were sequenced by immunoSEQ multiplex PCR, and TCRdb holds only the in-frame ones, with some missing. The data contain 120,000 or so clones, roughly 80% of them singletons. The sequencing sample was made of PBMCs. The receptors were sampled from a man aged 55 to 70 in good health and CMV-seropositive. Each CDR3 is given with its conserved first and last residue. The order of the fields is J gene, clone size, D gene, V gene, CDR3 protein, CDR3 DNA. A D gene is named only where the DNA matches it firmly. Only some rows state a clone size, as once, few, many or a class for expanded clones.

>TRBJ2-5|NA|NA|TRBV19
CASSIRLISGVQYF
TGTGCCAGTAGTATTCGCCTTATTTCGGGGGTCCAGTACTTC
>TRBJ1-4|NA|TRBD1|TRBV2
CATHRDRNEKLFF
TGTGCCACGCATAGGGACAGGAATGAAAAACTGTTTTTT
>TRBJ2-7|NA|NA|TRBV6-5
CASSYRRGMSSYEQYF
TGTGCCAGCAGTTATCGGCGGGGAATGTCCTCCTACGAGCAGTACTTC
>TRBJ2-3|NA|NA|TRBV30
CAWRDRLWGTDTQYF
TGTGCCTGGAGGGACAGACTATGGGGGACAGATACGCAGTATTTT
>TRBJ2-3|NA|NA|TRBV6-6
CASSYVLPTDTQYF
TGTGCCAGCAGTTATGTACTACCCACAGATACGCAGTATTTT
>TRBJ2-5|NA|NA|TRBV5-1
CASSLILTEETQYF
TGCGCCAGCAGCTTAATACTGACTGAAGAGACCCAGTACTTC
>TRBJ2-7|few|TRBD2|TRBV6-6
CASSKLAGDGEQYF
TGTGCCAGCAGTAAACTAGCGGGAGATGGTGAGCAGTACTTC
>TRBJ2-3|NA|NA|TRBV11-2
CASSSGTSTDTQYF
TGTGCCAGCAGCTCGGGGACTAGCACAGATACGCAGTATTTT
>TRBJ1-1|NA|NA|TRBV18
CASSPLYGVDTEAFF
TGTGCCAGCTCACCCCTGTACGGGGTGGACACTGAAGCTTTCTTT
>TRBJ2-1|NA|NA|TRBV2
CASPGGFYNEQFF
TGTGCCAGCCCGGGGGGCTTCTACAATGAGCAGTTCTTC
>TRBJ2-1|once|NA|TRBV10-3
CAISDNRRNNEQFF
TGTGCCATCAGTGATAACAGAAGGAACAATGAGCAGTTCTTC
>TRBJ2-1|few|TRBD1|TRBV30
CAWRTTGVEQFF
TGTGCCTGGAGGACTACAGGGGTAGAGCAGTTCTTC
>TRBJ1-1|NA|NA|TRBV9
CASSVVGQITEAFF
TGTGCCAGCAGCGTAGTGGGCCAGATCACTGAAGCTTTCTTT
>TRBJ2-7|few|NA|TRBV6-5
CASSYPDRLYEQYF
TGTGCCAGCAGTTACCCTGACAGGCTCTACGAGCAGTACTTC
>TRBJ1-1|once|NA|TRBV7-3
CASSLDSSNTEAFF
TGTGCCAGCAGCTTAGACAGCTCGAACACTGAAGCTTTCTTT
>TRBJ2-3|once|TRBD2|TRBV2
CASRRAEVSGGGTPSTDTQYF
TGTGCCAGCAGGAGGGCCGAGGTTTCGGGGGGGGGAACCCCAAGCACAGATACGCAGTATTTT
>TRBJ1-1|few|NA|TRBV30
CAWIGGLNTEAFF
TGTGCCTGGATCGGGGGTTTGAACACTGAAGCTTTCTTT
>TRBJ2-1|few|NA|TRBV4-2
CASSQLQDEQFF
TGTGCCAGCAGCCAGCTTCAGGATGAGCAGTTCTTC